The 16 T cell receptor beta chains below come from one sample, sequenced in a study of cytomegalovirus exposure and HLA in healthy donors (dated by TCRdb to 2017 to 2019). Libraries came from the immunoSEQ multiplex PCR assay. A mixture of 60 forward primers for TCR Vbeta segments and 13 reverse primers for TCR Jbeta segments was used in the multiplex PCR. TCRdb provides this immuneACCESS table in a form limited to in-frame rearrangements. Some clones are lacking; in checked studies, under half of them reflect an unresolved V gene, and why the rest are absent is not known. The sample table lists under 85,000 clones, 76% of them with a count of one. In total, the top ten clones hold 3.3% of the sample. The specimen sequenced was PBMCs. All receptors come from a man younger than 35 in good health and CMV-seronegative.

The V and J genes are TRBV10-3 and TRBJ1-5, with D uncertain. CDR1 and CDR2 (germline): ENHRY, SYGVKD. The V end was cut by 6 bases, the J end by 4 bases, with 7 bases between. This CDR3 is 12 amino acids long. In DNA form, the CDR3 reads TGTGCCATCAGCCCCTCTAATCAGCCCCAGCATTTT. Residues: CAISPSNQPQHF.

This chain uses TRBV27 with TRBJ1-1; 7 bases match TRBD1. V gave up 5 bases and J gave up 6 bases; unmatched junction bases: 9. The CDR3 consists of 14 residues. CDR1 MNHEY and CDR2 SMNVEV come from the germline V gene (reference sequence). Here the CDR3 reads CASSRSSTGAEAFF. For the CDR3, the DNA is TGTGCCAGCAGTCGCAGCTCTACAGGGGCTGAAGCTTTCTTT.

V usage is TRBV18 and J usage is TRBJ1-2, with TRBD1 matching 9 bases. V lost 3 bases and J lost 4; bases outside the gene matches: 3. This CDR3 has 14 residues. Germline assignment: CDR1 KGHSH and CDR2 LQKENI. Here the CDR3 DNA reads TGTGCCAGCTCACCGGGGACAGGGCGCTATGGCTACACCTTC. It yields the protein CASSPGTGRYGYTF.

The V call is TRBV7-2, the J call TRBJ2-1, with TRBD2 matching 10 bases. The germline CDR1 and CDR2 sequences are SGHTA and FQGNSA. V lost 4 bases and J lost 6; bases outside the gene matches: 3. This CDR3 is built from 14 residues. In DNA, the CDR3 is TGTGCCAGCAGCTCGGGACTAGCGCCCAATGAGCAGTTCTTC. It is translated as CASSSGLAPNEQFF.

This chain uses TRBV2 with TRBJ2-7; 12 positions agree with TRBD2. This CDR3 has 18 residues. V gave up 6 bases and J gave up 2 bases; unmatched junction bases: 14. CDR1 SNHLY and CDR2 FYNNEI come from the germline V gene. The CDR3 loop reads CASSNTHQTSGGTYEQYF. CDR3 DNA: TGTGCCAGCAGCAACACCCACCAGACTAGCGGGGGAACCTACGAGCAGTACTTC. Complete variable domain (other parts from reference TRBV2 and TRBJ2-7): EPEVTQTPSHQVTQMGQEVILRCVPISNHLYFYWYRQILGQKVEFLVSFYNNEISEKSEIFDDQFSVERPDGSNFTLKIRSTKLEDSAMYFCASSNTHQTSGGTYEQYFGPGTRLTVT.

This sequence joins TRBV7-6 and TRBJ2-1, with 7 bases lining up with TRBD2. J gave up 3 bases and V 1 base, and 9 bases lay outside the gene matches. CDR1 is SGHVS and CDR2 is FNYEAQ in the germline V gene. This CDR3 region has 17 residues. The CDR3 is CASSLVGRGGGYNEQFF. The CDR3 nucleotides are TGTGCCAGCAGCTTAGTGGGGAGGGGCGGTGGCTACAATGAGCAGTTCTTC.

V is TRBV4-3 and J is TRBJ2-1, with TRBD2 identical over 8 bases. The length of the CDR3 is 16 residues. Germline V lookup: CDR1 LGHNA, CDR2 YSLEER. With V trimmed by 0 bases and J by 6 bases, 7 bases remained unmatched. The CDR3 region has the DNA TGCGCCAGCAGCCAAGATGAACGGGGGGGCAGCAATGAGCAGTTCTTC. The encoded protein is CASSQDERGGSNEQFF.

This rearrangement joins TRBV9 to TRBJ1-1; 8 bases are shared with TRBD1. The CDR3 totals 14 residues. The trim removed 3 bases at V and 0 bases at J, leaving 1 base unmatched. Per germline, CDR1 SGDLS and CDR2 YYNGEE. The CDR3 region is CASSGQGMNTEAFF. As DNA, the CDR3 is TGTGCCAGCAGCGGACAGGGGATGAACACTGAAGCTTTCTTT.

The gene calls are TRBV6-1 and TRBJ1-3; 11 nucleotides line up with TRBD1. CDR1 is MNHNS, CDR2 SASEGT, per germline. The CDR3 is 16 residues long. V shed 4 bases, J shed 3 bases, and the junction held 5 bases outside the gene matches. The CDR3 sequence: CASSAGQGAYGNTIYF. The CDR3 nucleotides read TGTGCCAGCAGTGCTGGACAGGGGGCTTATGGAAACACCATATATTTT.

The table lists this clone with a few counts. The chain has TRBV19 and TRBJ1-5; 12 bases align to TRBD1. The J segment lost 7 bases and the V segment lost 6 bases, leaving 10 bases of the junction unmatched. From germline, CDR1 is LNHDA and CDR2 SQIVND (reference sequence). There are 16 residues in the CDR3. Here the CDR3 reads CASSLTGTGGGQPQHF. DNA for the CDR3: TGTGCCAGTAGCCTGACCGGGACAGGGGGCGGGCAGCCCCAGCATTTT.

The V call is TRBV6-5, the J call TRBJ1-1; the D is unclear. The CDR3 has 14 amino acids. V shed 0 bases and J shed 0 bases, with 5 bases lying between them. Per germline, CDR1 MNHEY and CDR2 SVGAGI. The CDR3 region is CASSYSVVNTEAFF. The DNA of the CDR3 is TGTGCCAGCAGTTACTCGGTAGTGAACACTGAAGCTTTCTTT.

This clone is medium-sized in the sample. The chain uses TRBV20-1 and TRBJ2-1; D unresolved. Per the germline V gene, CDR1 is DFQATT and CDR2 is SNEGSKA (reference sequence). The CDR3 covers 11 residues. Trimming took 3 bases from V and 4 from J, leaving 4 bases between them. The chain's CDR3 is CSARTYNEQFF. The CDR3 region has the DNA TGCAGTGCTAGGACTTACAATGAGCAGTTCTTC.

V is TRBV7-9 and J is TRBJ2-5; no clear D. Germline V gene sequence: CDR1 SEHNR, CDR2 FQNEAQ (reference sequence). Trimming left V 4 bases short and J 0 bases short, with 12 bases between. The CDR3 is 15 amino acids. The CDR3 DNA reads TGTGCCAGCAGCTCCGGAGCAATCAACCAAGAGACCCAGTACTTC. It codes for CASSSGAINQETQYF. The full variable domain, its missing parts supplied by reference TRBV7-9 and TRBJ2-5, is DTGVSQNPRHKITKRGQNVTFRCDPISEHNRLYWYRQTLGQGPEFLTYFQNEAQLEKSRLLSDRFSAERPKGSFSTLEIQRTEQGDSAMYLCASSSGAINQETQYFGPGTRLLVL.

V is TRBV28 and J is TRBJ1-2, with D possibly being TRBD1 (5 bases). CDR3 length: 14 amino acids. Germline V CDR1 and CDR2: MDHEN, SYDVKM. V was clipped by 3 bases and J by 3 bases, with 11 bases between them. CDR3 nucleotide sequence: TGTGCCAGCAGTTTGCCAGGGTTATACTATGGCTACACCTTC. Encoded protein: CASSLPGLYYGYTF.

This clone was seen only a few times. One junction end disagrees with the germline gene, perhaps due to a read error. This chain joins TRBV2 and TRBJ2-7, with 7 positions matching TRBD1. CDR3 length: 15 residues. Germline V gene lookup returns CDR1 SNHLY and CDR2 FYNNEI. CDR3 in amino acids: CASSEPKGTADIWDF. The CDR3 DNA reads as TGTGCCAGCAGTGAACCAAAAGGGACAGCGGACATCTGGGACTTC.

As DNA, the CDR3 is TGTGCCAGCAGCTTTTACAGGGGTTTAGACTATGGCTACACCTTC. Translation gives CASSFYRGLDYGYTF. The V and J genes are TRBV5-6 and TRBJ1-2; TRBD1 agrees at 7 bases. After removal of 2 bases from V and 3 bases from J, the junction contained 7 bases not matched to a gene. Germline CDR1 and CDR2: SGHDT and YYEEEE. The CDR3 sequence is 15 residues long.